The clone carrying this T cell receptor beta chain was seen a handful of times. Its specificity is unknown. This CDR3 has 14 amino acids. The ends lost 5 bases at V and 3 bases at J; junction bases unmatched: 3. The sample comes from a study of CD8 T cells in ankylosing spondylitis. Study observations and caveats: Characteristic, it appeared, of ankylosing spondylitis blood was a TCR beta motif of several highly homologous variants.

TCRdb called the 5' RACE reads again in MiXCR, with one record for every CDR3 protein. The sample consists of over 450,000 distinct CDR3 sequences, 10% to 15% of them appearing once. The sample comprised blood, either unsorted or a sorted T cell fraction (not recorded which). The clonotype comes from a male donor with ankylosing spondylitis. This chain uses TRBV12-3 or TRBV12-4 with TRBJ1-2; 10 bases fit TRBD1. The DNA for the CDR3 is TGTGCCAGCAGTACTGGGACAGGGGACTATGGCTACACCTTC. Its translation: CASSTGTGDYGYTF.